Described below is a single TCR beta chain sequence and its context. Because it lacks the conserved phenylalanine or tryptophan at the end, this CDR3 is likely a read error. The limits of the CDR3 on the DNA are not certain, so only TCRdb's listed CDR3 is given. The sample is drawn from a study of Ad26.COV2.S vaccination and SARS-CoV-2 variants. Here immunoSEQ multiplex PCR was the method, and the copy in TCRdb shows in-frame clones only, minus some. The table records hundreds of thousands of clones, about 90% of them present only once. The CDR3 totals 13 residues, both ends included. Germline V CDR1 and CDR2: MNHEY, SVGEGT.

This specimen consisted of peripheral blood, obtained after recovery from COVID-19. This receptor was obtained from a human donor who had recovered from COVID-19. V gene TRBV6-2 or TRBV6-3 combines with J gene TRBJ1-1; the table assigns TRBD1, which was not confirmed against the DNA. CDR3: CASSYPDRGRRFS.